These 23 T cell receptor beta chains were sequenced from one sample in a study of Ad26.COV2.S vaccination and SARS-CoV-2 variants. TCRdb's copy holds only in-frame clones and misses some; the assay was immunoSEQ multiplex PCR. The sample includes 440,000 or so clones, less than 95% seen only once; the top ten take about 4.4%. Treatment indicated: 15 to 20 received Ad26.COV2.S at low or high dose, single or two shots; about 5 received placebo; per-sample allocation not given. Day 63 following the first vaccine or placebo injection was when the samples were taken. The sequenced sample was peripheral blood, obtained in a trial of Ad26.COV2.S vaccine versus placebo. The receptor set was obtained from a person aged 18-65 years who received the Ad26.COV2.S COVID-19 vaccine or a placebo.

The V call is TRBV3-1 (or the pseudogene TRBV3-2), the J call TRBJ2-1; D is perhaps TRBD1 (5 bases). Germline CDR1 LGHDT, CDR2 YNNKEL (reference sequence). The V gene lost 4 bases and the J gene lost 5 bases, with 12 bases spanning the gap. This CDR3 is 14 amino acids long. Written as DNA, the CDR3 is TGTGCCAGCAGCCTCGTAGGGGCGGACAATGAGCAGTTCTTC. Translated, it gives CASSLVGADNEQFF.

Notes on this clone: In the same sample, other DNA sequences code for this CDR3. The chain's CDR3 is CASSVGARADQPQHF. CDR3 DNA: TGTGCCAGCAGCGTAGGTGCCAGGGCGGATCAGCCCCAGCATTTT. The chain recombines TRBV9 with TRBJ1-5; D possibly corresponds to TRBD1 (5 bases). Germline V CDR1 and CDR2: SGDLS, YYNGEE. The CDR3 loop spans 15 amino acids. V lost 0 bases and J lost 5, with 12 bases in between. Based on the CDR3 plus reference TRBV9 and TRBJ1-5, the full variable domain is DSGVTQTPKHLITATGQRVTLRCSPRSGDLSVYWYQQSLDQGLQFLIQYYNGEERAKGNILERFSAQQFPDLHSELNLSSLELGDSALYFCASSVGARADQPQHFGDGTRLSIL.

This chain joins TRBV6-2 or TRBV6-3 and TRBJ2-5; 8 bases line up with TRBD2. The ends lost 0 bases at V and 3 bases at J; junction bases unmatched: 9. Germline loops: CDR1 MNHEY, CDR2 SVGEGT. The CDR3 has 17 residues. The CDR3 protein is CASSYSLLAAPEETQYF. The CDR3 DNA follows: TGTGCCAGCAGTTACTCGCTACTAGCGGCCCCTGAAGAGACCCAGTACTTC.

The chain joins TRBV24-1 to TRBJ1-1; D gene unclear. This CDR3 region has 13 residues. Deletions cut 4 bases from V and 5 bases from J, with 10 bases between. CDR1 is KGHDR and CDR2 is SFDVKD in the germline V gene. The DNA for the CDR3 is TGTGCCACCAGTGACGCCTCCTCAACTGAAGCTTTCTTT. Its protein is CATSDASSTEAFF.

This chain links TRBV5-4 with TRBJ1-5, with a weak D call TRBD1 (5 bases). V was trimmed by 4 bases and J by 7 bases, leaving 15 bases between them. This CDR3 has 14 amino acids. Germline CDR1 and CDR2: SGHNT and YYREEE (reference sequence). The CDR3 sequence: CASSQGPTGQPQHF. In DNA, the CDR3 is TGTGCCAGCAGCCAGGGACCCACGGGACAGCCCCAGCATTTT.

This chain links TRBV6-2 or TRBV6-3 with TRBJ2-1, with 8 nucleotides matching TRBD2. The CDR3 contains 14 residues. The germline CDR1 and CDR2 sequences are MNHEY and SVGEGT. V lost 6 bases to trimming and J lost 2 bases; unmatched junction nucleotides: 3. The CDR3 region is CASSRGLAYNEQFF. The CDR3, as DNA: TGTGCCAGCAGCCGGGGACTAGCCTACAATGAGCAGTTCTTC.

This clone has more than one count but fewer than ten. The chain joins TRBV4-2 to TRBJ2-1, with 8 bases fitting TRBD2. Germline V gives CDR1 LGHNA, CDR2 YNFKEQ. V trimming: 3 bases; J trimming: 3 bases; junction bases outside the gene matches: 10. CDR3 length: 17 residues. Here the CDR3 DNA reads TGTGCCAGCAGCCAGCCGGCGGGAGGTATTAACTACAATGAGCAGTTCTTC. This codes for CASSQPAGGINYNEQFF.

This clone was seen once. The rearrangement joins TRBV5-4 to TRBJ2-7; 8 bases align to TRBD2. The CDR3 sequence is 15 residues long. The junction had 10 bases not matched to a gene; V was cut back by 4 bases and J by 4 bases. Germline lookup yields CDR1 SGHNT and CDR2 YYREEE (reference sequence). CDR3 DNA sequence: TGTGCCAGCAGCGCCCCCAAAACGGGAGGGTACGAGCAGTACTTC. It codes for CASSAPKTGGYEQYF.

This sequence joins TRBV18 and TRBJ2-1, with 12 positions matching TRBD2. Per the germline V gene, CDR1 is KGHSH and CDR2 is LQKENI. V gave up 4 bases and J gave up 4 bases; unmatched junction bases: 5. The CDR3 covers 16 residues. The CDR3 region has the DNA TGTGCCAGCTCACAGGGGACTAGCGGGCCTTACAATGAGCAGTTCTTC. Protein product: CASSQGTSGPYNEQFF.

The chain employs TRBV11-3 and TRBJ1-6; perhaps TRBD1 as D (5 bases). Germline lookup yields CDR1 SGHNT and CDR2 YENEEA. The V gene lost 5 bases and the J gene lost 10 bases, with 12 bases spanning the gap. CDR3 size: 13 residues. The CDR3, as DNA: TGTGCCAGCAGCCTCCAGGGTTTCTCACCCCTCCACTTT. It translates to CASSLQGFSPLHF.

The rearrangement links TRBV19 to TRBJ2-7; 8 bases are shared with TRBD1. The CDR3 has 13 amino acids. V shed 6 bases and J 5 bases; nucleotides not matched to a gene: 6. Germline assignment: CDR1 LNHDA and CDR2 SQIVND (reference sequence). The CDR3 sequence is CASRDRVWDEQYF. DNA for the CDR3: TGTGCCAGTAGGGACAGGGTGTGGGACGAGCAGTACTTC. The full variable domain, its missing parts supplied by reference TRBV19 and TRBJ2-7, is DGGITQSPKYLFRKEGQNVTLSCEQNLNHDAMYWYRQDPGQGLRLIYYSQIVNDFQKGDIAEGYSVSREKKESFPLTVTSAQKNPTAFYLCASRDRVWDEQYFGPGTRLTVT.

This clone showed up just a few times. The genes are TRBV7-2 and TRBJ2-7; TRBD2 matches at 11 bases. Germline V gene data show CDR1 as SGHTA and CDR2 as FQGNSA. V lost 5 bases and J lost 5; bases outside the gene matches: 8. The length of the CDR3 is 15 residues. The CDR3 DNA follows: TGTGCCAGCAGCGCCCGACTAGCGGGATCCAACGAGCAGTACTTC. This gives the protein CASSARLAGSNEQYF.

Worth noting for this clone: Other DNA sequences of this sample code for an identical CDR3. The chain employs TRBV20-1 and TRBJ2-7; D unresolved. In germline, CDR1 is DFQATT, CDR2 SNEGSKA (reference sequence). Deletions cut 2 bases from V and 3 bases from J, with 5 bases between. The CDR3 contains 11 residues. DNA of the CDR3: TGCAGTGCTAGATCCAGCTACGAGCAGTACTTC. It yields the protein CSARSSYEQYF.

The V gene is TRBV13, the J gene TRBJ2-7; D tentatively reads TRBD1 or TRBD2 (6 bases each). Per the germline V gene, CDR1 is PRHDT and CDR2 is FYEKMQ (reference sequence). The ends were cut back, 3 bases at V and 1 base at J, with 16 bases in the middle. CDR3 size: 16 residues. The CDR3, as DNA: TGTGCCAGCAGCTTTGGCGGGACACTCGCATCCTACGAGCAGTACTTC. Translated, it gives CASSFGGTLASYEQYF.

The rearrangement links TRBV2 to TRBJ2-2, with 11 positions matching TRBD2. The V gene end was trimmed by 9 bases and the J gene end by 7 bases; junction bases not matched to a gene: 7. CDR1 SNHLY and CDR2 FYNNEI come from the germline V gene. This CDR3 region has 14 residues. CDR3 amino acids: CARSSGREHGELFF. The CDR3 DNA reads as TGTGCCAGAAGTAGCGGGAGGGAACACGGGGAGCTGTTTTTT. Full variable domain (missing parts from reference TRBV2 and TRBJ2-2): EPEVTQTPSHQVTQMGQEVILRCVPISNHLYFYWYRQILGQKVEFLVSFYNNEISEKSEIFDDQFSVERPDGSNFTLKIRSTKLEDSAMYFCARSSGREHGELFFGEGSRLTVL.

This chain links TRBV12-3 or TRBV12-4 with TRBJ1-5; 7 bases are a match to TRBD1. With V trimmed by 6 bases and J by 7 bases, 6 bases remained unmatched. This CDR3 has 13 amino acids. CDR3 loop: CASSGTARQPQHF. The DNA of the CDR3 is TGTGCCAGCAGCGGGACAGCGAGGCAGCCCCAGCATTTT.

The chain uses TRBV18 and TRBJ2-5; tentative D call: TRBD2 (5 bases). Germline CDR1 is KGHSH and CDR2 is LQKENI. The CDR3 runs 13 residues. Trimming stripped 3 bases from V and 4 bases from J, with 9 bases between. The CDR3 DNA sequence: TGTGCCAGCTCACCCGCGGGTTTAGAGACCCAGTACTTC. Amino acids: CASSPAGLETQYF.

The genes are TRBV29-1 and TRBJ2-7, with 7 bases aligning to TRBD2. The germline gives CDR1 SQVTM, CDR2 ANQGSEA. V shed 4 bases and J 0 bases; nucleotides not matched to a gene: 6. The CDR3 covers 14 residues. The CDR3 reads CSVVSGITSYEQYF. The DNA for the CDR3 is TGCAGCGTTGTAAGCGGGATCACCTCCTACGAGCAGTACTTC.

The rearrangement joins TRBV14 to TRBJ2-7; weak D call: TRBD2 (6 bases). Trimming removed 6 bases at V and 2 bases at J, with 17 bases between. In germline, CDR1 is SGHDN, CDR2 FVKESK. CDR3 length: 15 residues. This CDR3 is CASRNGTGAAYEQYF. CDR3 bases: TGTGCCAGCAGGAACGGGACGGGAGCGGCCTACGAGCAGTACTTC.

This clone has a single count. The chain combines TRBV9 with TRBJ2-7; 8 bases line up with TRBD2. Germline V gives CDR1 SGDLS, CDR2 YYNGEE. Trimming cost V 0 bases and J 3 bases; bases outside gene matches: 5. CDR3 size: 15 residues. The CDR3: CASSVEGTSNYEQYF. The CDR3 DNA is TGTGCCAGCAGCGTAGAAGGGACTAGTAACTACGAGCAGTACTTC.

A note on this clone: Other nucleotide sequences from this sample produce the same CDR3. This chain uses TRBV15 with TRBJ2-7; D is ambiguous. In germline, CDR1 is LNHNV, CDR2 YYDKDF (reference sequence). Trimming stripped 0 bases from V and 1 base from J, with 4 bases between. This CDR3 has 13 residues. The CDR3 loop is CATSREGSYEQYF. Written as DNA, the CDR3 is TGTGCCACCAGCAGAGAGGGTTCCTACGAGCAGTACTTC. Filled out from reference TRBV15 and TRBJ2-7, the complete variable domain reads DAMVIQNPRYQVTQFGKPVTLSCSQTLNHNVMYWYQQKSSQAPKLLFHYYDKDFNNEADTPDNFQSRRPNTSFCFLDIRSPGLGDTAMYLCATSREGSYEQYFGPGTRLTVT.

The rearrangement links TRBV3-1 (or the pseudogene TRBV3-2) to TRBJ2-4; the D is unclear. Germline V gene data show CDR1 as LGHDT and CDR2 as YNNKEL (reference sequence). The V end was cut by 0 bases, the J end by 6 bases, with 21 bases between. The CDR3 has 18 residues. The CDR3 DNA follows: TGTGCCAGCAGCCAAGATCTGGCCGCTCCCCTGGGTACAAACATTCAGTACTTC. Its translation: CASSQDLAAPLGTNIQYF.

This rearrangement joins TRBV7-3 to TRBJ1-5, with D maybe TRBD1 (6 bases). With 5 bases removed from V and 6 bases from J, the gap between germline ends came to 11 bases. This CDR3 spans 13 amino acids. Looked up from germline, CDR1 is SGHTA and CDR2 is FQGTGA. The CDR3 DNA is TGTGCCAGCAGCCCCGAACAGGGTCAGCCCCAGCATTTT. Translation: CASSPEQGQPQHF.